The clone carrying this TCR beta chain was counted only a few times. Data came from immunoSEQ multiplex PCR; TCRdb stores just in-frame clones and leaves some out. The sample includes 150,000 to 180,000 clones, 80% of them seen just once. This entry belongs to a study of blood T cell repertoires in COVID-19. The CDR3 contains 13 residues. This chain connects TRBV12-1 to TRBJ1-5. TRBV12-1 constitutes a pseudogene. The source is a man in his fifties or sixties with acute or convalescent COVID-19. The sequenced sample was peripheral blood. CDR3 nucleotide sequence: TGTGCCAGCAGCTGCCGGGGCAATCAGCCCCAGCATTTT. Protein: CASSCRGNQPQHF.